This TCR beta chain appears in the sequencing data of a study of blood T cell repertoires in COVID-19. Study overall: COVID-19 samples, acute and convalescent, were from the United States, Italy and Spain. From T cells, B-cell-depleted T cells, or PBMCs came the material, which was cDNA or gDNA.

This CDR3 spans 15 amino acids. Authors' methods: Amplification from reference gene primers served as the basis for estimated nucleated cell counts. TCRdb's table, derived via immunoSEQ multiplex PCR, lists solely in-frame clones and lacks some. V and J calls and clone size are given by that table; D and trimming were obtained from the DNA. This table has around 40,000 clones, 89% appearing once. Sequencing was done on a sample of peripheral blood. The clonotype originates from a human donor in a cohort sampled during active COVID-19. The chain has TRBV12-2 and TRBJ2-3; the DNA was not compared with TRBD2, the D call given in the table. TRBV12-2 is termed a pseudogene. DNA for the CDR3: TGTGCAAGTCGCTTAGCAGCGGGGCCCACAGATACGCAGTATTTT. Encoded protein: CASRLAAGPTDTQYF.